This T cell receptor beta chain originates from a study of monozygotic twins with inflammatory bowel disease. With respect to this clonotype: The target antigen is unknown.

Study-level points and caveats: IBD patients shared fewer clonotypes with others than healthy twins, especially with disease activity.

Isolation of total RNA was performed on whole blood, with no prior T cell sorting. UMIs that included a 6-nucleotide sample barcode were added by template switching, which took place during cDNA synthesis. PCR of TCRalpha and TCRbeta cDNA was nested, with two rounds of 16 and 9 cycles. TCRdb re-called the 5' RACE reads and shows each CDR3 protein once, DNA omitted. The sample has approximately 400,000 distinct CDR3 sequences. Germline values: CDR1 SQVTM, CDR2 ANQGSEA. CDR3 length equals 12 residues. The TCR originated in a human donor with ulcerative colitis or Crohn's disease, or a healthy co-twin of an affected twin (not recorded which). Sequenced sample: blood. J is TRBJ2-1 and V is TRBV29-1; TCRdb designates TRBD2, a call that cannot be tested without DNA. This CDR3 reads CSVTSGSYEQFF.